The 30 T cell receptor beta chains in this list originate from one sample, sequenced in a study of blood T cell repertoires in COVID-19. The data were produced by immunoSEQ multiplex PCR, yet TCRdb's version contains in-frame clones alone and is incomplete. Found here are tens of thousands of clones, roughly nine tenths of them singletons; the top ten hold about 3%. The specimen sequenced was peripheral blood. All receptors come from a woman between 50 and 59 years old with active or convalescent COVID-19.

CDR3 protein: CASSDRDQGGYTF. In DNA form, the CDR3 reads TGTGCCAGTAGTGATCGAGACCAGGGGGGCTACACCTTC. V and J are TRBV19 and TRBJ1-2, with a weak D call TRBD1 (6 bases). Between the trimmed V and J ends, which lost 5 bases and 8 bases, there was a span of 15 bases. This CDR3 has 13 residues. Looked up from germline, CDR1 is LNHDA and CDR2 is SQIVND (reference sequence).

The rearrangement uses TRBV16 and TRBJ1-2, with TRBD1 identical over 9 bases. CDR1 and CDR2 from the germline V gene are KGHSY and FQNENV. This CDR3 has 13 amino acids. V shed 3 bases, J shed 7 bases, and the junction held 3 bases outside the gene matches. CDR3 nucleotide sequence: TGTGCCAGCAGCCACGGACAGGGGAGTGGCTACACCTTC. Translating it yields CASSHGQGSGYTF.

The gene calls are TRBV15 and TRBJ2-1, with TRBD1 as a possible D gene (5 bases). The length of the CDR3 is 14 residues. V was clipped by 0 bases and J by 14 bases, with 17 bases between them. CDR1 is LNHNV, CDR2 YYDKDF, per germline (reference sequence). The CDR3 DNA reads TGTGCCACCAGCAGAGATGACAGACGAGCGACGGAGTTCTTC. Its protein is CATSRDDRRATEFF. The variable domain in full, completed from reference TRBV15 and TRBJ2-1, reads DAMVIQNPRYQVTQFGKPVTLSCSQTLNHNVMYWYQQKSSQAPKLLFHYYDKDFNNEADTPDNFQSRRPNTSFCFLDIRSPGLGDTAMYLCATSRDDRRATEFFGPGTRLTVL.

The V gene is TRBV27, the J gene TRBJ1-1; weak D call: TRBD1 (5 bases). The CDR3 consists of 14 residues. Deletions cut 5 bases from V and 5 bases from J, with 15 bases between. The germline V gene has CDR1 MNHEY and CDR2 SMNVEV (reference sequence). The CDR3 bases are TGTGCCAGCAGTCCACCGGGACTGCCTACTGAAGCTTTCTTT. This gives the protein CASSPPGLPTEAFF.

The gene calls are TRBV7-2 and TRBJ1-6; D is possibly TRBD1 (6 bases). In germline, CDR1 is SGHTA, CDR2 FQGNSA. The germline V and J ends were trimmed by 0 bases and 14 bases, with 14 bases remaining between them. The CDR3 spans 14 residues. The CDR3 here is CASSLAGGGATLHF. In nucleotides, the CDR3 is TGTGCCAGCAGCTTAGCGGGAGGGGGGGCCACCCTCCACTTT.

The gene calls are TRBV5-1 and TRBJ2-3, with D hard to call. CDR1 is SGHRS, CDR2 YFSETQ, per germline. V gave up 0 bases and J gave up 0 bases, with 8 bases separating them. This CDR3 contains 15 residues. Here the CDR3 reads CASSLVGPSTDTQYF. As DNA, the CDR3 is TGCGCCAGCAGCTTGGTTGGGCCGAGCACAGATACGCAGTATTTT.

This rearrangement joins TRBV4-2 to TRBJ1-1, with D possibly being TRBD1 (5 bases). The V end was cut by 0 bases, the J end by 2 bases, with 13 bases between. CDR3 length: 16 residues. Germline V CDR1 and CDR2: LGHNA, YNFKEQ. The CDR3, as DNA: TGTGCCAGCAGCCAAGATCTAAGACAGCCCAACACTGAAGCTTTCTTT. The encoded protein is CASSQDLRQPNTEAFF.

This chain joins TRBV5-1 and TRBJ2-1, with 13 nucleotides matching TRBD2. The V gene's germline CDR1 is SGHRS and CDR2 YFSETQ. The CDR3 is 18 residues long. V shed 2 bases, J shed 7 bases, and the junction held 12 bases outside the gene matches. CDR3 nucleotides: TGCGCCAGCAGCTTAACCACTAGCGGGGGGGCCGTTAAGAATGAGCAGTTCTTC. Protein sequence: CASSLTTSGGAVKNEQFF.

This clone has a handful of counts. The V call is TRBV19, the J call TRBJ1-3, with D perhaps matching TRBD1 (6 bases). Germline V gene sequence: CDR1 LNHDA, CDR2 SQIVND (reference sequence). With 5 bases removed from V and 0 bases from J, the gap between germline ends came to 11 bases. This CDR3 has 15 amino acids. The CDR3 spells CASSRGDNSGNTIYF. CDR3 nucleotide sequence: TGTGCCAGTAGTCGGGGGGACAACTCTGGAAACACCATATATTTT.

The chain links TRBV6-5 to TRBJ2-7; 7 bases fit TRBD1. The germline V gene encodes CDR1 MNHEY and CDR2 SVGAGI. CDR3 length: 14 amino acids. J lost 3 bases, V lost 4 bases, and 6 bases had no gene match. Here the CDR3 reads CASSSRRDSYEQYF. In nucleotides, the CDR3 is TGTGCCAGCAGTTCCCGACGGGACAGCTACGAGCAGTACTTC.

The chain carries TRBV27 and TRBJ1-2; 8 bases map to TRBD1. After removal of 4 bases from V and 0 bases from J, the junction contained 1 base not matched to a gene. The CDR3 has 14 amino acids. Germline assignment: CDR1 MNHEY and CDR2 SMNVEV (reference sequence). CDR3 sequence: CASSYRGTNYGYTF. The CDR3 DNA reads TGTGCCAGCAGTTACAGGGGGACTAACTATGGCTACACCTTC.

V is TRBV4-2 and J is TRBJ2-5, with 12 positions matching TRBD2. Germline V lookup: CDR1 LGHNA, CDR2 YNFKEQ. Trimming at V came to 1 base and at J to 2 bases, leaving 8 bases not matched to a gene. CDR3 size: 18 residues. CDR3 protein: CASSQGPPGLAGQETQYF. For the CDR3, the DNA is TGTGCCAGCAGCCAAGGGCCCCCCGGACTAGCGGGGCAAGAGACCCAGTACTTC.

The V gene is TRBV27, the J gene TRBJ2-7; a weak D match, TRBD1 (5 bases). Deletions cut 2 bases from V and 0 bases from J, with 11 bases between. The CDR3 consists of 15 residues. Germline V gives CDR1 MNHEY, CDR2 SMNVEV (reference sequence). Here the CDR3 DNA reads TGTGCCAGCAGTTTAAGTATGCAGGGCTCCTACGAGCAGTACTTC. Amino acids: CASSLSMQGSYEQYF.

The CDR3 spells CASGADVSTEAFF. CDR3 nucleotide sequence: TGTGCCAGCGGGGCCGACGTAAGCACTGAAGCTTTCTTT. The rearrangement joins TRBV7-3 to TRBJ1-1; weak D call: TRBD1 (5 bases). The CDR3 is 13 residues long. Per germline, CDR1 SGHTA and CDR2 FQGTGA. The V gene lost 8 bases and the J gene lost 4 bases, with 14 bases spanning the gap.

The CDR3 loop is CAWNRDRGNYGYTF. CDR3 nucleotide sequence: TGTGCCTGGAACCGGGACAGGGGGAACTATGGCTACACCTTC. The chain links TRBV30 to TRBJ1-2; 11 bases align to TRBD1. CDR1 is GTSNPN and CDR2 is SVGIG in the germline V gene (reference sequence). The V gene end was trimmed by 4 bases and the J gene end by 2 bases; junction bases not matched to a gene: 3. This CDR3 has 14 amino acids.

This chain joins TRBV30 and TRBJ1-2; 8 positions agree with TRBD1. Germline V gives CDR1 GTSNPN, CDR2 SVGIG (reference sequence). Losses at the gene ends were 2 bases for V and 0 bases for J; bases not matched to a gene: 11. The CDR3 is 17 residues long. For the CDR3, the DNA is TGTGCCTGGAGTCCAAGGACAGGGTCCTCAGCTAACTATGGCTACACCTTC. Translation gives CAWSPRTGSSANYGYTF.

The chain couples TRBV7-9 to TRBJ1-5; a possible D gene is TRBD1 (5 bases). The CDR3 length is 14 residues. Trimming removed 0 bases from V and 2 bases from J, with 5 bases in between. CDR1 and CDR2 from the germline V gene are SEHNR and FQNEAQ (reference sequence). The CDR3 DNA reads TGTGCCAGCAGCTTAGCACAGGGCAATCAGCCCCAGCATTTT. It is translated as CASSLAQGNQPQHF.

The V and J genes are TRBV10-3 and TRBJ1-6; 7 nucleotides match TRBD1. Per germline, CDR1 ENHRY and CDR2 SYGVKD. V lost 6 bases, J lost 5 bases, and 4 bases stayed unmatched. The CDR3 covers 14 residues. The CDR3 region has the DNA TGTGCCATCAGAGGGCAGGGGGATAATTCACCCCTCCACTTT. It is translated as CAIRGQGDNSPLHF.

The chain uses TRBV12-3 or TRBV12-4 and TRBJ1-1, with D perhaps matching TRBD1 (6 bases). This CDR3 is 13 amino acids long. V lost 3 bases and J lost 11, with 16 bases in between. The CDR3 region has the DNA TGTGCCAGCAGTTTTAACCGGGGGGCGAAGGCTTTCTTT. Translated: CASSFNRGAKAFF.

This clone was detected only a few times. The chain joins TRBV9 to TRBJ2-3; 11 nucleotides match TRBD2. CDR3 length: 17 amino acids. V shed 4 bases and J 1 base; nucleotides not matched to a gene: 8. Germline V gene data show CDR1 as SGDLS and CDR2 as YYNGEE. CDR3 sequence: CASSLLAGGLRTDTQYF. The CDR3 region has the DNA TGTGCCAGCAGCTTGTTAGCGGGGGGGCTCCGCACAGATACGCAGTATTTT. Full variable domain (remainder filled in from reference TRBV9 and TRBJ2-3): DSGVTQTPKHLITATGQRVTLRCSPRSGDLSVYWYQQSLDQGLQFLIQYYNGEERAKGNILERFSAQQFPDLHSELNLSSLELGDSALYFCASSLLAGGLRTDTQYFGPGTRLTVL.

This clone was detected once. This chain connects TRBV30 to TRBJ1-2; 7 positions agree with TRBD1. The CDR3 runs to 12 residues. Germline-derived CDR1 and CDR2 are GTSNPN and SVGIG (reference sequence). V lost 3 bases to trimming and J lost 3 bases; unmatched junction nucleotides: 1. The CDR3: CAWSGTDYGYTF. The CDR3 coding sequence is TGTGCCTGGAGCGGGACAGACTATGGCTACACCTTC.

The CDR3 region has the DNA TGTGCCAGCTCACCTCCCGGACTAGCGGGGCCAAAAGAGACCCAGTACTTC. Protein product: CASSPPGLAGPKETQYF. The chain uses TRBV18 and TRBJ2-5; 12 bases align to TRBD2. Trimming took 3 bases from V and 3 from J; bases not matched to a gene: 8. Per the germline V gene, CDR1 is KGHSH and CDR2 is LQKENI. The CDR3 is 17 amino acids.

V gene TRBV30 combines with J gene TRBJ2-2, with 14 bases aligning to TRBD2. The CDR3 has 18 amino acids. The V gene's germline CDR1 is GTSNPN and CDR2 SVGIG (reference sequence). V trimming: 5 bases; J trimming: 3 bases; junction bases outside the gene matches: 11. CDR3 residues: CAWAPLPGLAGDTGELFF. The CDR3, as DNA: TGTGCCTGGGCTCCCCTTCCGGGACTAGCGGGAGACACCGGGGAGCTGTTTTTT.

V and J are TRBV6-5 and TRBJ1-2; D not resolved. V lost 2 bases to trimming and J lost 4 bases, with 8 bases between them. Germline V gene sequence: CDR1 MNHEY, CDR2 SVGAGI. The CDR3 has 13 amino acids. In nucleotides, the CDR3 is TGTGCCAGCAGTTACGAGGGAAGCTATGGCTACACCTTC. As protein: CASSYEGSYGYTF.

The J gene is TRBJ2-7, the V gene TRBV6-5; 7 bases line up with TRBD1. The length of the CDR3 is 12 residues. Per the germline V gene, CDR1 is MNHEY and CDR2 is SVGAGI. V shed 8 bases and J 3 bases; nucleotides not matched to a gene: 4. The DNA of the CDR3 is TGTGCCAGCCGGGGACAGAGCTACGAGCAGTACTTC. It yields the protein CASRGQSYEQYF.

This rearrangement joins TRBV2 to TRBJ2-1, with 9 bases aligning to TRBD2. The CDR3 is 15 residues long. In germline, CDR1 is SNHLY, CDR2 FYNNEI. V lost 4 bases and J lost 9; bases outside the gene matches: 10. This chain's CDR3 is CASSALSGGQGEQFF. The CDR3 DNA reads as TGTGCCAGCAGTGCTCTCAGCGGGGGGCAGGGTGAGCAGTTCTTC.

V usage is TRBV5-6 and J usage is TRBJ1-2, with 9 bases aligning to TRBD1. The CDR3 loop spans 14 amino acids. With 2 bases clipped from V and 5 bases from J, the junction kept 4 bases outside the gene matches. CDR1 is SGHDT and CDR2 is YYEEEE in the germline V gene. CDR3: CASSFGTGIYGYTF. CDR3 DNA: TGTGCCAGCAGCTTTGGGACAGGGATTTATGGCTACACCTTC.

This clone appeared a single time. The rearrangement uses TRBV6-1 and TRBJ2-7; 7 nucleotides agree with TRBD1. The CDR3 runs 17 residues. Germline CDR1 reads MNHNS; CDR2 reads SASEGT. V lost 4 bases to trimming and J lost 0 bases; unmatched junction nucleotides: 12. The CDR3 region is CASSVGVGTVLSYEQYF. As DNA, the CDR3 is TGTGCCAGCAGTGTCGGGGTCGGGACAGTACTCTCCTACGAGCAGTACTTC.

J is TRBJ2-2 and V is TRBV19; 10 bases agree with TRBD2. CDR3 size: 20 residues. The germline V gene has CDR1 LNHDA and CDR2 SQIVND (reference sequence). Unmatched junction bases numbered 19, after V lost 4 bases and J lost 5 bases. CDR3 DNA sequence: TGTGCCAGTAGTACCCACCTACTAGCGGGGAAAACCAAAGGGACCGGGGAGCTGTTTTTT. Its protein product is CASSTHLLAGKTKGTGELFF.

This chain connects TRBV6-2 or TRBV6-3 to TRBJ2-1; no clear D gene. Trimming pared 5 bases from V and 5 bases from J, leaving 4 bases between. The CDR3 sequence is 11 residues long. Germline V lookup: CDR1 MNHEY, CDR2 SVGEGT. The CDR3 DNA reads as TGTGCCAGCAGTCCAAACAATGAGCAGTTCTTC. The encoded protein is CASSPNNEQFF.